These T cell receptor beta chains were read from a single sample in a study of T cells in localized non-small cell lung cancer. The data were produced by immunoSEQ multiplex PCR, yet TCRdb's version contains in-frame clones alone and is incomplete. This table has 86,000 or so clones, 84% appearing once. The source was peripheral blood, collected before any cancer treatment. The receptors here all came from a man aged 35 to 70 with stage I lung adenocarcinoma. Both conserved end residues are part of each CDR3. A D gene is named only where the DNA matches it firmly. Only some rows state a clone size, as once, few, many or a class for expanded clones.

V	D	J	size	DNA	CDR3
TRBV5-1	TRBD1	TRBJ1-5	NA	TGCGCCAGCAGCCCTGGGACAGGCATTAATCAGCCCCAGCATTTT	CASSPGTGINQPQHF
TRBV29-1	NA	TRBJ2-2	NA	TGCAGCGCCATCCGGGACGGGAGTACCGGGGAGCTGTTTTTT	CSAIRDGSTGELFF
TRBV5-6	NA	TRBJ1-6	NA	TGTGCCAGCAGCTTGCCCGGGCGGCAGAGCTCCTATAATTCACCCCTCCACTTT	CASSLPGRQSSYNSPLHF
TRBV6-5	NA	TRBJ2-2	NA	TGTGCCAGCAGTTTCCGGGGATCGGACACCGGGGAGCTGTTTTTT	CASSFRGSDTGELFF
TRBV2	TRBD2	TRBJ2-1	NA	TGTGCCAGCAGGGAGGGGGGACTAGCGGGAGCCTACAATGAGCAGTTCTTC	CASREGGLAGAYNEQFF
TRBV5-1	TRBD2	TRBJ2-1	NA	TGCGCCAGCAGCGGAGCGGGGGGCACTGCTAATGAGCAGTTCTTC	CASSGAGGTANEQFF
TRBV5-1	TRBD1	TRBJ2-5	NA	TGCGCCAGCAGCCGAGACAGGGGCAAGACCCAGTACTTC	CASSRDRGKTQYF
TRBV7-8	TRBD2	TRBJ2-7	medium-sized	TGTGCCAGCAGTAGAGGGACTAGCGGGACCAGCTCCTACGAGCAGTACTTC	CASSRGTSGTSSYEQYF
TRBV6-4	TRBD1	TRBJ2-1	NA	TGTGCCAGCAGTGACGGGACAGGGGGCAATGAGCAGTTCTTC	CASSDGTGGNEQFF
TRBV5-6	TRBD2	TRBJ2-1	NA	TGTGCCAGCAGCTTAGGGACTAGCGGCAATGAGCAGTTCTTC	CASSLGTSGNEQFF
TRBV25-1	NA	TRBJ1-2	NA	TGTGCCAGCAGTGGGGCGTTTGCGGGGGCAATTTATGGCTACACCTTC	CASSGAFAGAIYGYTF
TRBV19	NA	TRBJ1-3	NA	TGTGCCAGTAGTAGCCGCTCTGGAAACACCATATATTTT	CASSSRSGNTIYF
TRBV6-5	NA	TRBJ1-6	once	TGTGCCAGCAACAGGGAAGGTTCACCCCTCCACTTT	CASNREGSPLHF
TRBV11-3	TRBD2	TRBJ2-1	NA	TGTGCCAGCAGCTTAGGGACTAGCGGGAGGGTGGATGAGCAGTTCTTC	CASSLGTSGRVDEQFF
TRBV7-6	NA	TRBJ2-3	few	TGTGCCAGCAGCTCCATGACGTTCCCAGATACGCAGTATTTT	CASSSMTFPDTQYF
TRBV12-1	NA	TRBJ2-7	NA	TGTGCCAGCAGCCTCAACAAAAACAGGGACTCCTACGAGCAGTACTTC	CASSLNKNRDSYEQYF
TRBV11-2	TRBD2	TRBJ2-2	NA	TGTGCCAGCAGCATTTGGACTAGCGGGAGACCCGGGGAGCTGTTTTTT	CASSIWTSGRPGELFF
TRBV7-9	NA	TRBJ2-4	NA	TGTGCCAGCAGCTTAGCCAAAAACATTCAGTACTTC	CASSLAKNIQYF
TRBV7-2	NA	TRBJ1-2	NA	TGTGCCAGCAGCAAATGGGCGATTTCCAACTATGGCTACACCTTC	CASSKWAISNYGYTF
TRBV28	TRBD2	TRBJ2-5	NA	TGTGCCAGCGCACTAGCGGAACAAGAGACCCAGTACTTC	CASALAEQETQYF
TRBV2	TRBD1	TRBJ2-7	NA	TGTGCCAGCAAAGGGACAGAAGACTACGAGCAGTACTTC	CASKGTEDYEQYF
TRBV19	NA	TRBJ1-3	NA	TGTGCCAGTAGTGTCGCGGGCCTGAGAACTGGAAACACCATATATTTT	CASSVAGLRTGNTIYF
TRBV5-1	TRBD1	TRBJ1-5	NA	TGCGCCAGCAGCTTAGGGACAGGGGTTCAGCCCCAGCATTTT	CASSLGTGVQPQHF
TRBV13	NA	TRBJ1-1	NA	TGTGCCAGCAGCTTAGCGGGGGGCCCTGAAGCTTTCTTT	CASSLAGGPEAFF
TRBV2	TRBD2	TRBJ2-5	NA	TGTGCCAGCACTAGCGGGGTTGAAGAGACCCAGTACTTC	CASTSGVEETQYF
TRBV5-1	NA	TRBJ2-7	NA	TGCGCCAGCAGATTTTCGGGTGGCTACGAGCAGTACTTC	CASRFSGGYEQYF
TRBV10-1	TRBD1	TRBJ2-1	NA	TGCGCCAGCATAACCGAGGGACAGCTTGAGCAGTTCTTC	CASITEGQLEQFF
TRBV5-5	NA	TRBJ1-5	NA	TGTGCCAGCAGCTTGGCACCCGTTAGCAATCAGCCCCAGCATTTT	CASSLAPVSNQPQHF
TRBV19	NA	TRBJ2-4	NA	TGTGCCACTACCGCGGCGGACGTGGGGAGGGCCAAAAACATTCAGTACTTC	CATTAADVGRAKNIQYF
TRBV10-1	NA	TRBJ1-5	NA	TGCGCCAGCTCTAGGTCCATGAATCAGCCCCAGCATTTT	CASSRSMNQPQHF
TRBV11-3	NA	TRBJ1-1	NA	TGTGCCAGCAGCTCCGTGGTGGGCAGGACAACAACTGAAGCTTTCTTT	CASSSVVGRTTTEAFF
TRBV18	NA	TRBJ2-7	NA	TGTGCCAGCTCACCCACGGAGGGGGGGGACGAGCAGTACTTC	CASSPTEGGDEQYF
TRBV27	TRBD1	TRBJ2-7	NA	TGTGCCAGCAGTGTGACCGGGACAGGCCTCTACGAGCAGTACTTC	CASSVTGTGLYEQYF
TRBV27	NA	TRBJ1-6	NA	TGTGCCAGCAGTTTGGTGGGTGAGGATTCACCCCTCCACTTT	CASSLVGEDSPLHF
TRBV23-1	NA	TRBJ2-3	NA	TGCGCCAGCAGTCAGAGCGGATGCACAGATACGCAGTATTTT	CASSQSGCTDTQYF
TRBV15	NA	TRBJ2-5	NA	TGTGCCACCAGCAGCATAGACAGGAGGGAGACCCAGTACTTC	CATSSIDRRETQYF
TRBV7-6	NA	TRBJ2-7	NA	TGTGCCAGCAGCCCCGAGGGATTCTACGAGCAGTACTTC	CASSPEGFYEQYF
TRBV10-1	TRBD1	TRBJ1-4	NA	TGCGCCAGCAGTTCGACCGACAGGGATGAAAAACTGTTTTTT	CASSSTDRDEKLFF
TRBV27	NA	TRBJ2-7	NA	TGTGCCAGCAGTAAACGGGACTCTACCTACGAGCAGTACTTC	CASSKRDSTYEQYF
TRBV5-7	TRBD1	TRBJ1-2	NA	TGTGCCAGCAGCTTGGCGCCGAGGGACAGGGGCTATGGCTACACCTTC	CASSLAPRDRGYGYTF
TRBV6-5	TRBD1	TRBJ1-5	NA	TGTGCCAGCAGTGGACAGGGTGGCGGCAATCAGCCCCAGCATTTT	CASSGQGGGNQPQHF
TRBV5-6	NA	TRBJ2-7	NA	TGTGCCAGCAGCTTGGATGGCGGGGCAGCCGAGCAGTACTTC	CASSLDGGAAEQYF
TRBV4-2	NA	TRBJ2-3	NA	TGTGCCAGCAGCCAAGATATGGGAGATACGCAGTATTTT	CASSQDMGDTQYF
TRBV15	NA	TRBJ1-2	NA	TGTGCCACCAGCAGAGATTTTAGGGACTCCAACTATGGCTACACCTTC	CATSRDFRDSNYGYTF
TRBV5-4	TRBD1	TRBJ1-2	NA	TGTGCCAGCGGCGATCCGGGACAGTTCTATGGCTACACCTTC	CASGDPGQFYGYTF